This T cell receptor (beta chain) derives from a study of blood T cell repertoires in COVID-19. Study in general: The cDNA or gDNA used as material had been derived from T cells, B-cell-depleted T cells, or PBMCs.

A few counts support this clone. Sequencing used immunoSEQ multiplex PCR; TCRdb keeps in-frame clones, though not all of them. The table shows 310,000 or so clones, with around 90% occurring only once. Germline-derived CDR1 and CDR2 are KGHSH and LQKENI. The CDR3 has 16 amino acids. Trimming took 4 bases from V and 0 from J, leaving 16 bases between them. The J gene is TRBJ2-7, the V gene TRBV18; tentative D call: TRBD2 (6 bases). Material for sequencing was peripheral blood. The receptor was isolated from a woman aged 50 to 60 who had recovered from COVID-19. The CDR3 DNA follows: TGTGCCAGCTCACATCCCGGGGACGGGAGCTCCTACGAGCAGTACTTC. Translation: CASSHPGDGSSYEQYF. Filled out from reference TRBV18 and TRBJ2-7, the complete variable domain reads NAGVMQNPRHLVRRRGQEARLRCSPMKGHSHVYWYRQLPEEGLKFMVYLQKENIIDESGMPKERFSAEFPKEGPSILRIQQVVRGDSAAYFCASSHPGDGSSYEQYFGPGTRLTVT.